The text below deals with one T cell receptor beta chain. Individually, TCR cDNA molecules were each labelled with a unique molecular identifier. Each CDR3 protein is one row after TCRdb ran MiXCR on the 5' RACE reads. The sample has about 6,000 distinct CDR3 sequences, roughly 18% seen once; the top ten hold about 15%. The entry originates in a study of spatial heterogeneity in lung cancer. Across the study: Alpha-chain sequences were detected in numbers that were consistently lower than beta-chain sequences.

Time point in this sample: sample taken at primary tumor resection. The cohort: approximately 66 early-stage, untreated non-small cell lung cancer patients. Whole RNA came from tumor, nontumor lung or frozen PBMC and was sequenced without being sorted. Germline CDR1 and CDR2: LGHDT and YNNKEL (reference sequence). The CDR3 sequence is 12 residues long. V gave up 4 bases and J gave up 6 bases, with 9 bases separating them. The clonotype was recovered from a male donor with early-stage non-small cell lung cancer. Sequencing was performed on normal lung tissue next to the tumor, taken at surgery. The chain has TRBV3-1 and TRBJ1-2; D gene ambiguous. The CDR3 reads CASSLVGDGYTF. CDR3 bases: TGTGCCAGCAGCCTAGTAGGAGATGGCTACACCTTC. Supplemented by reference TRBV3-1 and TRBJ1-2, the full variable domain reads DTAVSQTPKYLVTQMGNDKSIKCEQNLGHDTMYWYKQDSKKFLKIMFSYNNKELIINETVPNRFSPKSPDKAHLNLHINSLELGDSAVYFCASSLVGDGYTFGSGTRLTVV.